Each of the 10 T cell receptor beta chains below was sequenced from the same sample in a study of radiation and T cells in renal cell carcinoma. Stated time point: baseline pretreatment blood. Treatment: 15 Gy SBRT to primary tumor, nephrectomy 4 weeks later. Using immunoSEQ multiplex PCR, the repertoire was profiled, and TCRdb retains in-frame clones only, with some absent. This table has approximately 22,000 clones, about 80% appearing once. The sequences come from blood, collected from a patient whose treatment included radiotherapy and nephrectomy. Source of these receptors: a man between 60 and 70 years old with renal cell carcinoma.

The V call is TRBV2, the J call TRBJ1-1; weak D call: TRBD1 (5 bases). The CDR3 spans 11 residues. Between the trimmed V and J ends, which lost 6 bases and 5 bases, there was a span of 7 bases. Germline CDR1 reads SNHLY; CDR2 reads FYNNEI. The CDR3 region is CASRGETEAFF. In DNA, the CDR3 is TGTGCCAGCAGGGGGGAAACTGAAGCTTTCTTT.

This chain links TRBV29-1 with TRBJ1-2, with TRBD1 matching over 9 bases. Trimming cost V 4 bases and J 7 bases; bases outside gene matches: 7. The CDR3 has 13 residues. Germline loops: CDR1 SQVTM, CDR2 ANQGSEA. DNA for the CDR3: TGCAGCGTTGTGGTTGGACAGGGGCTTGGCTACACCTTC. It encodes CSVVVGQGLGYTF.

This rearrangement joins TRBV18 to TRBJ1-3; 7 nucleotides align to TRBD1. This CDR3 is 16 amino acids long. Germline values: CDR1 KGHSH, CDR2 LQKENI. Germline trimming cut 5 bases from V and 4 bases from J; bases unmatched to any gene: 11. CDR3 amino acids: CASSSYQTGLGNTIYF. In DNA form, the CDR3 reads TGTGCCAGCTCATCCTACCAGACAGGGCTGGGAAACACCATATATTTT.

This clone is classed as medium-sized (0.01 to 0.1%). The chain employs TRBV6-1 and TRBJ1-5; no definite D call. The germline V gene encodes CDR1 MNHNS and CDR2 SASEGT. This CDR3 spans 15 amino acids. Trimming took off 4 bases at V and 0 bases at J, with 10 bases between the two ends. In nucleotides, the CDR3 is TGTGCCAGCAGTGTCCTTCGGGTTAGCAATCAGCCCCAGCATTTT. It is translated as CASSVLRVSNQPQHF.

This clone is deemed large (0.1 to 1%). Additional DNA sequences in this sample encode the identical CDR3. The chain employs TRBV10-3 and TRBJ1-1; 7 positions match TRBD1. This CDR3 contains 15 residues. The ends lost 0 bases at V and 2 bases at J; junction bases unmatched: 3. The germline CDR1 and CDR2 sequences are ENHRY and SYGVKD. The CDR3 nucleotides are TGTGCCATCAGTGAGTCGGGGACAGTTAACACTGAAGCTTTCTTT. Translated: CAISESGTVNTEAFF.

The J gene is TRBJ2-7, the V gene TRBV6-5, with D perhaps given as TRBD1 or TRBD2 (5 bases each). This CDR3 is built from 15 residues. Trimming shortened V by 0 bases and J by 3 bases, and 12 bases separated the two germline ends. Germline loops: CDR1 MNHEY, CDR2 SVGAGI. DNA of the CDR3: TGTGCCAGCAGTTACTCTTTTGGGGGAGACTACGAGCAGTACTTC. Its translation is CASSYSFGGDYEQYF.

V usage is TRBV2 and J usage is TRBJ2-1; TRBD2 aligns across 9 bases. Germline values: CDR1 SNHLY, CDR2 FYNNEI. This CDR3 has 14 amino acids. Germline trimming cut 2 bases from V and 12 bases from J; bases unmatched to any gene: 8. CDR3 in DNA: TGTGCCAGCAGTGAACCCCAGGGACTAGCTTTGCAGTTCTTC. This encodes CASSEPQGLALQFF. Looking up the rest from reference TRBV2 and TRBJ2-1 gives the full variable domain: EPEVTQTPSHQVTQMGQEVILRCVPISNHLYFYWYRQILGQKVEFLVSFYNNEISEKSEIFDDQFSVERPDGSNFTLKIRSTKLEDSAMYFCASSEPQGLALQFFGPGTRLTVL.

The J gene is TRBJ1-2, the V gene TRBV7-2, with no clear D. Germline V gene lookup returns CDR1 SGHTA and CDR2 FQGNSA. V lost 3 bases, J lost 6 bases, and 17 bases lay in between. The CDR3 covers 15 residues. The CDR3 sequence is CASSLSRDFLNGYTF. The CDR3 DNA reads TGTGCCAGCAGCTTGTCGCGGGATTTTCTTAATGGCTACACCTTC. The full variable domain, in which reference TRBV7-2 and TRBJ1-2 provide the parts outside the CDR3, is GAGVSQSPSNKVTEKGKDVELRCDPISGHTALYWYRQSLGQGLEFLIYFQGNSAPDKSGLPSDRFSAERTGGSVSTLTIQRTQQEDSAVYLCASSLSRDFLNGYTFGSGTRLTVV.

Points on this clone: A read error is the likely source, as a far larger clone sits one nucleotide away. This specimen includes other DNA sequences encoding the same CDR3. The chain uses TRBV7-6 and TRBJ2-5; D may be TRBD1 (5 bases). In germline, CDR1 is SGHVS, CDR2 FNYEAQ. The CDR3 sequence is 13 residues long. With 1 base removed from V and 4 bases from J, the gap between germline ends came to 7 bases. The CDR3 here is CASSLVQGETQYF. CDR3 DNA sequence: TGTGCCAGCAGCTTAGTGCAGGGAGAGACCCAGTACTTC.

The V call is TRBV7-8, the J call TRBJ2-1; weak D call: TRBD2 (6 bases). This CDR3 comprises 15 residues. The V gene lost 4 bases and the J gene lost 2 bases, with 12 bases spanning the gap. Germline V gene sequence: CDR1 SGHVS, CDR2 FQNEAQ. CDR3 sequence reads: CASSWDSGAYNEQFF. CDR3 bases: TGTGCCAGCAGCTGGGATAGCGGAGCCTACAATGAGCAGTTCTTC.